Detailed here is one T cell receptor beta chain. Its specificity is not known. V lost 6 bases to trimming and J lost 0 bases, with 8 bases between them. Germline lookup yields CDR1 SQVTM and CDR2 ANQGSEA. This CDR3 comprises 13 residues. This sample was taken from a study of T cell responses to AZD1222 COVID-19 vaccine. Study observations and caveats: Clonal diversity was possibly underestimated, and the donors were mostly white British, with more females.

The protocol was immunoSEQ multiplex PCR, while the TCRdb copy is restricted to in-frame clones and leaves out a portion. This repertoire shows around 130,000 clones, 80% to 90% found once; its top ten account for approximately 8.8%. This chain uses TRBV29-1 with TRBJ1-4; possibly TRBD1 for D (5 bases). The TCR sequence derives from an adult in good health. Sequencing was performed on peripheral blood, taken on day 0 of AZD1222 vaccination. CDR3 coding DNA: TGCAGCGTCTTACAGGCAACTAATGAAAAACTGTTTTTT. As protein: CSVLQATNEKLFF.